These 3 T cell receptor beta chains were all obtained from the same sample, sequenced in a study of T cell responses to AZD1222 COVID-19 vaccine. TCRdb's copy holds only in-frame clones and misses some; the assay was immunoSEQ multiplex PCR. The sample includes around 150,000 clones, 90% to 95% of them seen just once. The input for sequencing was peripheral blood, taken 28 days after the second AZD1222 dose. The receptor source for this set is an adult who received the AZD1222 COVID-19 vaccine.

V is TRBV18 and J is TRBJ1-4; D uncertain. V lost 4 bases and J 7 bases, leaving 10 bases between the germline ends. There are 13 residues in the CDR3. CDR1 is KGHSH and CDR2 is LQKENI in the germline V gene. In nucleotides, the CDR3 is TGTGCCAGCTCACAGGCCGGTGCTGAAAAACTGTTTTTT. Translated, it gives CASSQAGAEKLFF.

This chain joins TRBV30 and TRBJ1-2, with 8 bases aligning to TRBD1. CDR3 size: 13 residues. Germline V gene sequence: CDR1 GTSNPN, CDR2 SVGIG (reference sequence). The V gene end was trimmed by 4 bases and the J gene end by 2 bases; junction bases not matched to a gene: 3. CDR3 nucleotides: TGTGCCTGGACCACAGGGGGGAACTATGGCTACACCTTC. It translates to CAWTTGGNYGYTF.

V usage is TRBV7-6 and J usage is TRBJ2-7, with no clear D. V was cut by 1 base and J by 12 bases, with 10 bases left in between. Germline V gene sequence: CDR1 SGHVS, CDR2 FNYEAQ. The CDR3 is 11 amino acids. As DNA, the CDR3 is TGTGCCAGCAGCTTAGTAGAACGGCTGTACTTC. Residues: CASSLVERLYF.